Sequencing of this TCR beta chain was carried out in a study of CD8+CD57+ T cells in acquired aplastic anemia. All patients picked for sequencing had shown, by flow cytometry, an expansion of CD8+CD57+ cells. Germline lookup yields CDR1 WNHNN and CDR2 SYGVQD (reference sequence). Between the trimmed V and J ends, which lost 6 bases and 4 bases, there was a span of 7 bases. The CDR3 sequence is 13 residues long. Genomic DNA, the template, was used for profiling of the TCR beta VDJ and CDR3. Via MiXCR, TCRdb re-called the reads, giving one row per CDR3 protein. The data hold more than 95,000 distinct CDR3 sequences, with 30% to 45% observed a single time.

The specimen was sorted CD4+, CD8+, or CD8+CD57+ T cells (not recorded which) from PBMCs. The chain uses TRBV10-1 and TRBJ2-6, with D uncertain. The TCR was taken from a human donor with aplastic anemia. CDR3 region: CASRDVGANVLTF. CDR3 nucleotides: TGCGCCAGCAGGGATGTAGGGGCCAACGTCCTGACTTTC.